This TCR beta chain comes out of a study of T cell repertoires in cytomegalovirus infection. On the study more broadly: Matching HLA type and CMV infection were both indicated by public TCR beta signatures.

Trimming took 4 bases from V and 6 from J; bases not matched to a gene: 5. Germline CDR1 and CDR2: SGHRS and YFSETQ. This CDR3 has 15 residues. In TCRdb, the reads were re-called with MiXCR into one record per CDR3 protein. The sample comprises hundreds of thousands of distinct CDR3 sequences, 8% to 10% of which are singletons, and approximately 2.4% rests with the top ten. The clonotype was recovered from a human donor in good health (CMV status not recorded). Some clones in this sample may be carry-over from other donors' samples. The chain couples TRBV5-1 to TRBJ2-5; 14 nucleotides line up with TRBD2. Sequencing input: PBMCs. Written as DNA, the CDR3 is TGCGCCAGCAGCCCCGGGACTAGCGGGGGACAGACCCAGTACTTC. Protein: CASSPGTSGGQTQYF. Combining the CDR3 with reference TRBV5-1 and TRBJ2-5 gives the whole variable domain KAGVTQTPRYLIKTRGQQVTLSCSPISGHRSVSWYQQTPGQGLQFLFEYFSETQRNKGNFPGRFSGRQFSNSRSEMNVSTLELGDSALYLCASSPGTSGGQTQYFGPGTRLLVL.